The 6 T cell receptor beta chains presented below share a single source sample, sequenced in a study of immune characterization of retroperitoneal liposarcoma. MiXCR, applied by TCRdb to the PCR reads, yields one record per CDR3 protein. Of around 20,000 distinct CDR3 sequences in the sample, 37% were seen once. The sequenced material came from blood. The origin of the receptors is a male donor with retroperitoneal liposarcoma.

The gene calls are TRBV6-1 and TRBJ2-1; 9 bases fit TRBD2. J gave up 4 bases and V 5 bases, and 12 bases lay outside the gene matches. Germline V CDR1 and CDR2: MNHNS, SASEGT. The CDR3 extends over 17 amino acids. This CDR3 reads CASSSRRKLAGYNEQFF. CDR3 nucleotide sequence: TGTGCCAGCAGTTCCCGCCGGAAGCTAGCGGGGTACAATGAGCAGTTCTTC.

At least ten counts were recorded for this clonotype. The CDR3 DNA sequence: TGTGCCAGCAGCCCCGATTCGCCGGTCGGGGTTTACGAGCAGTACTTC. This sequence encodes CASSPDSPVGVYEQYF. The chain carries TRBV12-3 or TRBV12-4 and TRBJ2-1; tentative D call: TRBD2 (5 bases). The J call may be faulty, since TRBJ2-7 better matches the DNA end. The CDR3 is made up of 16 amino acids.

By share, this clonotype ranks as medium-sized. This chain joins TRBV10-1 and TRBJ1-5; D is possibly TRBD1 (6 bases). CDR1 and CDR2 (germline): WNHNN, SYGVQD (reference sequence). The CDR3 spans 14 residues. V lost 9 bases to trimming and J lost 7 bases, with 19 bases between them. This CDR3 reads CASFAQGMKQPQHF. DNA for the CDR3: TGCGCCAGTTTCGCTCAGGGGATGAAGCAGCCCCAGCATTTT.

This clonotype was observed at least ten times. The genes are TRBV12-3 or TRBV12-4 and TRBJ2-1; maybe TRBD2 (6 bases). The last part of the DNA fits TRBJ2-7 better; the J call may be wrong. This CDR3 spans 13 amino acids. Here the CDR3 reads CASSPRLDGEQYF. The CDR3 region has the DNA TGTGCCAGCAGCCCTCGACTAGATGGCGAGCAGTACTTC.

The table lists this clonotype with a few counts. The J gene is TRBJ2-7, the V gene TRBV7-8; TRBD2 agrees at 7 bases. V shed 10 bases and J 3 bases; nucleotides not matched to a gene: 21. The CDR3 runs to 17 residues. From germline, CDR1 is SGHVS and CDR2 FQNEAQ. CDR3 sequence reads: CATNRGLRLASNYEQYF. In DNA, the CDR3 is TGTGCCACCAACAGAGGGCTTAGACTAGCCTCCAACTACGAGCAGTACTTC.

This clonotype is medium-sized by share. CDR3 sequence reads: CASSLTGDNEQFF. The CDR3, as DNA: TGTGCCAGCAGCTTAACCGGGGACAATGAGCAGTTCTTC. The genes are TRBV7-3 and TRBJ2-1; D is perhaps TRBD2 (5 bases). The CDR3 totals 13 residues. V dropped 0 bases and J dropped 5 bases, with 5 bases sitting between them. The germline gives CDR1 SGHTA, CDR2 FQGTGA.